This T cell receptor (beta chain) derives from a study of early T cells in non-severe SARS-CoV-2 infection. Germline CDR1 reads SGHTA; CDR2 reads FQGNSA. The CDR3 loop spans 12 amino acids. Unique molecular identifiers were attached to individual cDNA molecules. From the 5' RACE reads, TCRdb called clonotypes with MiXCR, one entry per CDR3 protein. The sample has about 46,000 distinct CDR3 sequences, 9.4% seen once. This clonotype was found a few times. A junction boundary mismatches the germline segment, possibly from a read error. This clonotype was obtained from an adult who was a healthcare worker with PCR-confirmed SARS-CoV-2 infection or an uninfected control (not recorded which). The rearrangement links TRBV7-2 to TRBJ1-1, with 9 bases aligning to TRBD1. The input for sequencing was whole blood, taken at baseline. CDR3 residues: CVSSLGQGEAFF. CDR3 sequence (DNA): TGTGTCAGCAGCTTGGGACAGGGAGAAGCTTTCTTT.